The present T cell receptor beta chain was sequenced within a study of blood T cell repertoires in COVID-19. Under the authors' procedure: Quantification of nucleated cells was approximated via reference gene primer amplification. Only in-frame clones appear in the TCRdb table, and some are missing; sequencing was by immunoSEQ multiplex PCR. V, J and clone size were drawn from that table, and D and trimming were deduced from the DNA. The sample includes around 210,000 clones, approximately 88% of them seen just once. This CDR3 contains 16 residues. Between the trimmed V and J ends, which lost 5 bases and 0 bases, there was a span of 16 bases. Germline CDR1 SEHNR, CDR2 FQNEAQ (reference sequence). Participants were aged 18 to 89 years from about two dozen US areas. Cohorts were assigned according to the clinical history that participants reported. Symptom resolution, clearance, or two negative PCRs marked the recovered donors of Cohort 3.

Sequenced: PBMCs or T cells enriched from blood (not recorded which). V usage is TRBV7-9 and J usage is TRBJ1-1; no definite D call. The origin of this receptor is a young woman who had recovered from COVID-19. The CDR3 loop is CASSPHPGVMNTEAFF. Here the CDR3 DNA reads TGTGCCAGCAGCCCCCACCCGGGAGTCATGAACACTGAAGCTTTCTTT.